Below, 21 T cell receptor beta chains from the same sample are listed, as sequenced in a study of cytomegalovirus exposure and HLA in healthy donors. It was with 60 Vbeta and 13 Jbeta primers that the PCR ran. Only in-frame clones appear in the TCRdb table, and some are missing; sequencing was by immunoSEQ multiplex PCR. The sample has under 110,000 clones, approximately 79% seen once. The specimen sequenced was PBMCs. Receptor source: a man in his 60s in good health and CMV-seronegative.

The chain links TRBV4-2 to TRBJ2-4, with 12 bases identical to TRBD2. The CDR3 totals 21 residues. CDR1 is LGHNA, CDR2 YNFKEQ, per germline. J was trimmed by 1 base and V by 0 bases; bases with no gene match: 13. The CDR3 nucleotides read TGTGCCAGCAGCCAAGAGGGGGCCGCCGGGACTAGCGGGTGGGCCAAAAACATTCAGTACTTC. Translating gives CASSQEGAAGTSGWAKNIQYF.

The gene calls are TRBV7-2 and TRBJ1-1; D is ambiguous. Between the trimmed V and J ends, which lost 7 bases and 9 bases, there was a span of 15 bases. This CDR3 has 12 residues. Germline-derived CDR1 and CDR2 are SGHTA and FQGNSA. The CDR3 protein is CASTPSGWKAFF. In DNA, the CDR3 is TGTGCCAGCACCCCGTCCGGGTGGAAAGCTTTCTTT.

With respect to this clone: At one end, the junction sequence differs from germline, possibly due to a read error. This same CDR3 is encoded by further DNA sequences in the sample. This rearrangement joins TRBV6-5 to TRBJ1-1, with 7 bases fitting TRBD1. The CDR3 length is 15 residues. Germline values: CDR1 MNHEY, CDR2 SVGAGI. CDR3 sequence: CASSSEGGRGTEAFF. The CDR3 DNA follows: TGTGCCAGCAGTTCCGAAGGGGGCCGGGGCACTGAAGCCTTCTTT.

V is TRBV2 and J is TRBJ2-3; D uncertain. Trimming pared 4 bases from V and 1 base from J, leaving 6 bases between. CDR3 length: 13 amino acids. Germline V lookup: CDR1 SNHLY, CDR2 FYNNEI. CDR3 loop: CASSGQGTDTQYF. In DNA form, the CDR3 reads TGTGCCAGCAGTGGCCAGGGCACAGATACGCAGTATTTT.

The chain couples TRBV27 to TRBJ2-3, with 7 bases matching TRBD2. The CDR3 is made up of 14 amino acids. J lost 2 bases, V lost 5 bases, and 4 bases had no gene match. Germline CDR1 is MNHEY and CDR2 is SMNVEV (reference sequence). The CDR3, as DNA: TGTGCCAGCAGTCTCCTAGCGGCCACAGATACGCAGTATTTT. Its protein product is CASSLLAATDTQYF.

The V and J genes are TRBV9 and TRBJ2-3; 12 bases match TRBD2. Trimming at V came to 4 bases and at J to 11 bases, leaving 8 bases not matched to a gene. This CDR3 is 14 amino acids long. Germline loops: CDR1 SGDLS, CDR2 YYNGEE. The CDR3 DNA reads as TGTGCCAGCAGCCCCAGGACTAGCGGGGAAGAGCAGTATTTT. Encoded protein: CASSPRTSGEEQYF.

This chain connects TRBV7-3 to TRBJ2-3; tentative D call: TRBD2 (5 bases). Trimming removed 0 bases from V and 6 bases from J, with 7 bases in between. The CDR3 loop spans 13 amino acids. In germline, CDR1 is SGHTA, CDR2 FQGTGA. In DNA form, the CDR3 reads TGTGCCAGCAGCTTAACGTGGAGGGATACGCAGTATTTT. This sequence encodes CASSLTWRDTQYF.

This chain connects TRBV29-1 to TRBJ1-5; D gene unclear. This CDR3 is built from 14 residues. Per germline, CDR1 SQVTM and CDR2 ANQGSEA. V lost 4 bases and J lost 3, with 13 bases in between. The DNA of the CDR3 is TGCAGCGTTGTTTTAGACTCCTTCAATCAGCCCCAGCATTTT. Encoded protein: CSVVLDSFNQPQHF. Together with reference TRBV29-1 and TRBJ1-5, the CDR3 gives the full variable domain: SAVISQKPSRDICQRGTSLTIQCQVDSQVTMMFWYRQQPGQSLTLIATANQGSEATYESGFVIDKFPISRPNLTFSTLTVSNMSPEDSSIYLCSVVLDSFNQPQHFGDGTRLSIL.

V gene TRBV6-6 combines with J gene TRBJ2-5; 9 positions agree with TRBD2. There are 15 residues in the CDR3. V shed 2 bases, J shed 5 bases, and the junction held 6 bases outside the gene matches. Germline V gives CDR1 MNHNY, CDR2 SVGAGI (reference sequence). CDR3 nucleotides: TGTGCCAGCAGTTACGTGGTAGCGGGGGACGAGACCCAGTACTTC. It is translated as CASSYVVAGDETQYF.

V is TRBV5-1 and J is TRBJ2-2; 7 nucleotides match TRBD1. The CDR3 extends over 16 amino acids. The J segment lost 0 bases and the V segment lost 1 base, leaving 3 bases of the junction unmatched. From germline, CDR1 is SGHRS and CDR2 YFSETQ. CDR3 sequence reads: CASSLTTGSNTGELFF. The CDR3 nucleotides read TGCGCCAGCAGCTTGACGACAGGGTCGAACACCGGGGAGCTGTTTTTT.

The CDR3 DNA reads as TGTGCCAGCAGGCTCACTAGCGGAGACTCCTACGAGCAGTACTTC. Translation gives CASRLTSGDSYEQYF. The chain is built from TRBV6-1 and TRBJ2-7; 8 nucleotides match TRBD2. This CDR3 is 15 amino acids long. Germline CDR1 reads MNHNS; CDR2 reads SASEGT. V was pared by 6 bases and J by 0 bases, with 7 bases of the junction left unmatched.

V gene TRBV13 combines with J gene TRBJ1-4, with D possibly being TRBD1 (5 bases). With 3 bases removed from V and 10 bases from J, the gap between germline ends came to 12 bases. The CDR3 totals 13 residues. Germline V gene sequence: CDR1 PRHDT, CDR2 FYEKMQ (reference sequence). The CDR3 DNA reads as TGTGCCAGCAGCTTGGGGGGAGTCGGAAAACTGTTTTTT. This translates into CASSLGGVGKLFF.

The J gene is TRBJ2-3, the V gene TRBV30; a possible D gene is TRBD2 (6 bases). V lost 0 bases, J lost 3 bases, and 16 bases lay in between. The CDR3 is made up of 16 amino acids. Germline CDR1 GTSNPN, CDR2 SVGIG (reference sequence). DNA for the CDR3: TGTGCCTGGAGTGTACTGGGACTTCCACAAACAGATACGCAGTATTTT. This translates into CAWSVLGLPQTDTQYF.

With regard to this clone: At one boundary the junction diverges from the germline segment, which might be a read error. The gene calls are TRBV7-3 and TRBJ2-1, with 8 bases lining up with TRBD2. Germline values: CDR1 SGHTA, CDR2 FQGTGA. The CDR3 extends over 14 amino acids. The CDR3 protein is CASTRGGPYDEQFF. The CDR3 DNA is TGTGCCAGCACCCGGGGGGGGCCCTACGATGAGCAGTTCTTC.

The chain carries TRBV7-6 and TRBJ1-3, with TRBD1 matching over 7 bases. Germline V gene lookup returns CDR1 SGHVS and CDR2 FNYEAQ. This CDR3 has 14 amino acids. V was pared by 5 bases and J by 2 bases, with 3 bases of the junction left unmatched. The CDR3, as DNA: TGTGCCAGCAGCCCAGGGACAGCTGGAAACACCATATATTTT. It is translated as CASSPGTAGNTIYF.

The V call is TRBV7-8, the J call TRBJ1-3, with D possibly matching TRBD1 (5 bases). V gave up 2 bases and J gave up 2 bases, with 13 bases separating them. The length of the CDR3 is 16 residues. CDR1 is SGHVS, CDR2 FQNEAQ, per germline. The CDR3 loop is CASSLSPGGAGNTIYF. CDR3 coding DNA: TGTGCCAGCAGCTTAAGCCCGGGGGGTGCTGGAAACACCATATATTTT.

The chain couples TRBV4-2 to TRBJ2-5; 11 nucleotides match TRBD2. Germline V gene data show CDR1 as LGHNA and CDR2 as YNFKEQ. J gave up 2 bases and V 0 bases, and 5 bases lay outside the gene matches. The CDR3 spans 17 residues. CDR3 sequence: CASSQEASGGLQETQYF. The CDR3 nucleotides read TGTGCCAGCAGCCAAGAGGCTAGCGGGGGGTTACAAGAGACCCAGTACTTC.

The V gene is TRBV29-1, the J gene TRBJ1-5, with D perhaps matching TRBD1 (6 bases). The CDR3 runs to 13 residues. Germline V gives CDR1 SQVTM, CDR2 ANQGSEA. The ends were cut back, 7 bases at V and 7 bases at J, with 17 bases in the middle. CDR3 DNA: TGCAGCGCCCGAGGGAGGGGGGACCAGCCCCAGCATTTT. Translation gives CSARGRGDQPQHF.

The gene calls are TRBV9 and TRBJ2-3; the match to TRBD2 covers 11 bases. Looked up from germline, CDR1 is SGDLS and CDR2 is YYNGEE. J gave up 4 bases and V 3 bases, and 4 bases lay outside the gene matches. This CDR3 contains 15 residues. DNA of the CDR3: TGTGCCAGCAGCGATACTAGCGGGGGAGCAGATACGCAGTATTTT. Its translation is CASSDTSGGADTQYF.

This CDR3 is CASSPRGQGAVQQYF. The DNA for the CDR3 is TGTGCCAGCAGTCCAAGGGGACAGGGGGCTGTACAGCAGTACTTC. V and J are TRBV5-8 and TRBJ2-7, with 12 bases lining up with TRBD1. This CDR3 spans 15 amino acids. V dropped 5 bases and J dropped 8; count of bases not matched to a gene: 11. Germline CDR1 and CDR2: SGHTS and YDEGEE.

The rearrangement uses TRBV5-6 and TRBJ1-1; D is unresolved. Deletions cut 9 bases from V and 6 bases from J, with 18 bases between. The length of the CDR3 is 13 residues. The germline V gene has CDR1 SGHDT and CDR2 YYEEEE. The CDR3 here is CATFGGVNAEAFF. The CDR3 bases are TGTGCCACTTTCGGAGGTGTAAACGCTGAAGCTTTCTTT.